These 9 T cell receptor beta chains share one sample of origin, sequenced in a study of shared clonotypes between healthy human individuals. Using immunoSEQ multiplex PCR, the repertoire was profiled, and TCRdb retains in-frame clones only, with some absent. The sample lists hundreds of thousands of clones, roughly 70% occurring once. Sequenced input: memory CD4+ T cells sorted from blood. Subset specified: CD45RA-negative fraction. Receptors originate from a man under 40 in good health.

J is TRBJ1-4 and V is TRBV9; 10 nucleotides align to TRBD1. The CDR3 totals 15 residues. Trimming cost V 2 bases and J 8 bases; bases outside gene matches: 6. Germline values: CDR1 SGDLS, CDR2 YYNGEE. The CDR3 here is CASSVAGTGDEKLFF. The CDR3 DNA is TGTGCCAGCAGCGTTGCCGGGACAGGGGACGAAAAACTGTTTTTT.

V gene TRBV7-9 combines with J gene TRBJ1-2; D is unclear. V was pared by 5 bases and J by 4 bases, with 11 bases between. CDR1 and CDR2 (germline): SEHNR, FQNEAQ (reference sequence). The CDR3 is 13 residues long. As DNA, the CDR3 is TGTGCCAGCAGCATTTCGGGAGGCTATGGCTACACCTTC. It yields the protein CASSISGGYGYTF.

The chain couples TRBV2 to TRBJ2-5; TRBD1 agrees at 8 bases. Losses at the gene ends were 5 bases for V and 4 bases for J; bases not matched to a gene: 9. The germline CDR1 and CDR2 sequences are SNHLY and FYNNEI. This CDR3 region has 15 residues. CDR3 in amino acids: CASSNLRGQGETQYF. The CDR3 coding sequence is TGTGCCAGCAGTAACCTCAGGGGGCAGGGAGAGACCCAGTACTTC.

The chain joins TRBV6-5 to TRBJ1-1, with TRBD1 matching 7 bases. The CDR3 is 14 amino acids. The germline gives CDR1 MNHEY, CDR2 SVGAGI. V lost 5 bases and J lost 5; bases outside the gene matches: 8. CDR3 loop: CASSNQQGRTEAFF. The CDR3 nucleotides read TGTGCCAGCAGTAACCAACAGGGGAGGACTGAAGCTTTCTTT.

The chain uses TRBV28 and TRBJ2-7, with a possible D match to TRBD1 (6 bases). This CDR3 is built from 16 residues. V lost 3 bases to trimming and J lost 1 base, with 16 bases between them. Germline V gene sequence: CDR1 MDHEN, CDR2 SYDVKM. The CDR3 bases are TGTGCCAGCAGTTTCAACAGGGCAATCTTGTCCTACGAGCAGTACTTC. Amino acids: CASSFNRAILSYEQYF.

The chain uses TRBV5-6 and TRBJ2-5, with 8 bases identical to TRBD2. With V trimmed by 4 bases and J by 2 bases, 16 bases remained unmatched. Germline CDR1 and CDR2: SGHDT and YYEEEE. The CDR3 length is 18 residues. CDR3 sequence (DNA): TGTGCCAGCAGCCATGGGGCGCCGGGAGGGCCGCGGCAAGAGACCCAGTACTTC. This translates into CASSHGAPGGPRQETQYF.

V gene TRBV4-1 combines with J gene TRBJ1-4; 7 bases agree with TRBD1. The CDR3 covers 14 residues. With V trimmed by 2 bases and J by 6 bases, 3 bases remained unmatched. Looked up from germline, CDR1 is MGHRA and CDR2 is YSYEKL. CDR3 residues: CASSQPGQYEKLFF. The CDR3 nucleotides read TGCGCCAGCAGCCAACCGGGACAGTATGAAAAACTGTTTTTT.

A few counts support this clone. The sample contains more than one DNA sequence encoding this CDR3. The rearrangement links TRBV7-2 to TRBJ2-5; 7 bases map to TRBD1. V lost 4 bases and J lost 3; bases outside the gene matches: 5. This CDR3 region has 14 residues. CDR1 and CDR2 from the germline V gene are SGHTA and FQGNSA. In DNA form, the CDR3 reads TGTGCCAGCAGCTATAACAGGGGAAAAGAGACCCAGTACTTC. It yields the protein CASSYNRGKETQYF.

The gene calls are TRBV6-1 and TRBJ1-4; no clear D. The V gene's germline CDR1 is MNHNS and CDR2 SASEGT. Trimming removed 0 bases at V and 8 bases at J, with 7 bases between. The CDR3 covers 13 residues. The CDR3, as DNA: TGTGCCAGCAGTGAAGCTCGGAAGGAAAAACTGTTTTTT. As protein: CASSEARKEKLFF.